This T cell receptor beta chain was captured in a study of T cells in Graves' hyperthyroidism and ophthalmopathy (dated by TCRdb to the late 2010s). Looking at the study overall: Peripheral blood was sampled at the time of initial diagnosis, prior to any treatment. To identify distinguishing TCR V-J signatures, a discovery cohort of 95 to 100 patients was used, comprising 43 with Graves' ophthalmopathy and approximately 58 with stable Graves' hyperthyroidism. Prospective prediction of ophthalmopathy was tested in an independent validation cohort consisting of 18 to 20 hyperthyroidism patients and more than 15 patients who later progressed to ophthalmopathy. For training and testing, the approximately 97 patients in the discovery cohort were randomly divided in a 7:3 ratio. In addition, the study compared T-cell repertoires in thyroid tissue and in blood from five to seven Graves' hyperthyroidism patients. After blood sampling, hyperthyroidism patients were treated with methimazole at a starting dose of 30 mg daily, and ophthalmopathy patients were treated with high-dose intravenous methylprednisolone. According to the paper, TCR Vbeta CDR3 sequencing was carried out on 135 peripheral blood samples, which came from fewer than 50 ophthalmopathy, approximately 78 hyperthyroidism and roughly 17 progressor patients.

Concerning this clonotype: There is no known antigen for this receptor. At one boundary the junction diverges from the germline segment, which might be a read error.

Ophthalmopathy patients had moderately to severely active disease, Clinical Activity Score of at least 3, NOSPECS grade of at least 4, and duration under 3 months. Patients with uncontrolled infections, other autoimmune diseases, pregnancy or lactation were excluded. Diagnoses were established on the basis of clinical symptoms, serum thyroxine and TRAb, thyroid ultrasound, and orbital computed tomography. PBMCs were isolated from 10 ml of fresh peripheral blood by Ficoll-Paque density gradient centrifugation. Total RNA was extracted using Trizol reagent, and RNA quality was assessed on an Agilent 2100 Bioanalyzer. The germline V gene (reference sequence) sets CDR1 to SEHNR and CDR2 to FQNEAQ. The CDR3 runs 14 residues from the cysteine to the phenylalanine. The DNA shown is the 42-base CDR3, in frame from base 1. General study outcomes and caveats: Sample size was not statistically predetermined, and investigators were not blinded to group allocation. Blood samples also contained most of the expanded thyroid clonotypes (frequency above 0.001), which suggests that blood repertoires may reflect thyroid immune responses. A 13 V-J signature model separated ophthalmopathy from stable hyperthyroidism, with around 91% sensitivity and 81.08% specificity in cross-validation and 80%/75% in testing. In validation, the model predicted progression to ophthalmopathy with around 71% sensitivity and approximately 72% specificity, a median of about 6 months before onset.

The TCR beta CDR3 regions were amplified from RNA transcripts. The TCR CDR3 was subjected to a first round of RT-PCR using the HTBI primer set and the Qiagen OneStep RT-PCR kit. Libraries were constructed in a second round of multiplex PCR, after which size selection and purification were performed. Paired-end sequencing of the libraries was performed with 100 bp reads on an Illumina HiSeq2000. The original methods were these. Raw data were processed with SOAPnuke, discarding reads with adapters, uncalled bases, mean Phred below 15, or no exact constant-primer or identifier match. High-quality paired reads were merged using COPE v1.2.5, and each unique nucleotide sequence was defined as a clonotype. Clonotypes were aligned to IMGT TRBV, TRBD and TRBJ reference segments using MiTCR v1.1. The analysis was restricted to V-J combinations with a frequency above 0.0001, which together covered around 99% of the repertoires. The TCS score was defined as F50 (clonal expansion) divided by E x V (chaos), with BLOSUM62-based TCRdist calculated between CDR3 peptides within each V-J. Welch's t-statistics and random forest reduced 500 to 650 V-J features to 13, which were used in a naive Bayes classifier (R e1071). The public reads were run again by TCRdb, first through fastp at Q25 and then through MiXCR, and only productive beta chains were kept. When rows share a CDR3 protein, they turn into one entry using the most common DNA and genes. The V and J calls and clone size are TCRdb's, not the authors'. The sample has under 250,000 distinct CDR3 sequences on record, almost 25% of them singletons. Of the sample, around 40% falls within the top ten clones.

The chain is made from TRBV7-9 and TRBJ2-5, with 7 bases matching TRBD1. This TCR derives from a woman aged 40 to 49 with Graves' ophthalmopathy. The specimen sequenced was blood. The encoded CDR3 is CASRQDRDQETQYF. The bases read TGTGCCAGCAGACAAGACAGGGACCAAGAGACGCAGTACTTC. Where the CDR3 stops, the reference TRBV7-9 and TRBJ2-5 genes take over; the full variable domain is DTGVSQNPRHKITKRGQNVTFRCDPISEHNRLYWYRQTLGQGPEFLTYFQNEAQLEKSRLLSDRFSAERPKGSFSTLEIQRTEQGDSAMYLCASRQDRDQETQYFGPGTRLLVL.